This T cell receptor beta chain stems from a study of cytomegalovirus exposure and HLA in healthy donors. The PCR used 60 Vbeta and 13 Jbeta primers. The table came from immunoSEQ multiplex PCR; TCRdb's copy has only in-frame clones and leaves some out. The repertoire table contains 75,000 to 95,000 clones. The ends were cut back, 2 bases at V and 7 bases at J, with 10 bases in the middle. This CDR3 contains 14 residues. Per germline, CDR1 SGHDT and CDR2 YYEEEE. To note about this clone: Other nucleotide sequences in the sample specify the same CDR3.

Sequencing was done on a sample of PBMCs. The J gene is TRBJ1-6, the V gene TRBV5-6; no reliable D call. This receptor was obtained from a girl aged 5-17 years in good health and CMV-seropositive. The CDR3 DNA reads TGTGCCAGCAGCTTCTCATGGCAGAATTCACCCCTCCACTTT. Protein: CASSFSWQNSPLHF.